The 14 T cell receptor beta chains below come from one sample, sequenced in a study of beta chain features in type 1 diabetes. Isolated RNA was reverse transcribed in full, so expressed TCRB transcripts were sequenced. The repertoire was sequenced with immunoSEQ multiplex PCR; TCRdb's copy has only in-frame clones and lacks some. This table has about 900,000 clones, roughly a sixth appearing once. Sequenced input: naive CD4+ T cells from blood. The receptors stem from a woman aged 18-29 years in good health.

The chain uses TRBV28 and TRBJ1-2, with 7 bases fitting TRBD1. From germline, CDR1 is MDHEN and CDR2 SYDVKM. V gave up 5 bases and J gave up 5 bases; unmatched junction bases: 11. This CDR3 contains 15 residues. This CDR3 is CASSRGLGTAYGYTF. The CDR3 region has the DNA TGTGCCAGCAGTCGCGGTCTTGGGACAGCATATGGCTACACCTTC.

V is TRBV18 and J is TRBJ1-2; D ambiguous. Germline V gene sequence: CDR1 KGHSH, CDR2 LQKENI. The ends were cut back, 2 bases at V and 4 bases at J, with 14 bases in the middle. This CDR3 is 15 amino acids long. CDR3 sequence reads: CASSPNSDFAYGYTF. The CDR3 DNA is TGTGCCAGCTCACCAAATAGTGATTTCGCCTATGGCTACACCTTC.

This rearrangement joins TRBV5-4 to TRBJ2-5, with D perhaps matching TRBD1 (6 bases). In germline, CDR1 is SGHNT, CDR2 YYREEE (reference sequence). With 4 bases removed from V and 5 bases from J, the gap between germline ends came to 27 bases. CDR3 length equals 18 residues. This CDR3 is CASSPRLSGDTARETQYF. The CDR3 DNA sequence: TGTGCCAGCAGCCCGCGGCTCTCCGGGGACACGGCGCGGGAGACCCAGTACTTC. The variable domain in full, with the rest retrieved from reference TRBV5-4 and TRBJ2-5, is ETGVTQSPTHLIKTRGQQVTLRCSSQSGHNTVSWYQQALGQGPQFIFQYYREEENGRGNFPPRFSGLQFPNYSSELNVNALELDDSALYLCASSPRLSGDTARETQYFGPGTRLLVL.

The gene calls are TRBV10-3 and TRBJ2-3, with D uncertain. Germline V gene data show CDR1 as ENHRY and CDR2 as SYGVKD. The CDR3 is made up of 13 amino acids. Between the trimmed V and J ends, which lost 3 bases and 0 bases, there was a span of 4 bases. CDR3 region: CAISDGSTDTQYF. The CDR3 DNA sequence: TGTGCCATCAGTGATGGGAGCACAGATACGCAGTATTTT.

The chain employs TRBV7-2 and TRBJ2-7, with a possible D match to TRBD2 (6 bases). The CDR3 loop spans 15 amino acids. Trimming cost V 5 bases and J 2 bases, with 16 bases left between them. Per germline, CDR1 SGHTA and CDR2 FQGNSA. The CDR3 nucleotides read TGTGCCAGCAGCCTCCCGGGAGCACCAACCTACGAGCAGTACTTC. Translation: CASSLPGAPTYEQYF.

This rearrangement joins TRBV29-1 to TRBJ2-7; 14 bases are a match to TRBD2. The J segment lost 0 bases and the V segment lost 1 base, leaving 5 bases of the junction unmatched. The CDR3 consists of 17 residues. CDR1 is SQVTM, CDR2 ANQGSEA, per germline. The CDR3 region is CSVEGTSGRHSSYEQYF. In DNA, the CDR3 is TGCAGCGTTGAAGGGACTAGCGGGAGGCATAGCTCCTACGAGCAGTACTTC.

In its sample, this clone was seen a few times. The chain employs TRBV4-1 and TRBJ1-1; no definite D call. The CDR3 spans 14 residues. The germline V and J ends were trimmed by 1 base and 0 bases, with 6 bases remaining between them. CDR1 MGHRA and CDR2 YSYEKL come from the germline V gene. In DNA form, the CDR3 reads TGCGCCAGCAGCCAAGTTTTTCTGAACACTGAAGCTTTCTTT. Its translation: CASSQVFLNTEAFF.

This CDR3 reads CASSLGAGVTDTQYF. The CDR3 bases are TGTGCCAGCAGCTTAGGGGCAGGGGTCACAGATACGCAGTATTTT. The chain employs TRBV7-6 and TRBJ2-3; D is possibly TRBD1 (6 bases). Germline values: CDR1 SGHVS, CDR2 FNYEAQ. V dropped 1 base and J dropped 2 bases, with 10 bases sitting between them. The CDR3 loop spans 15 amino acids.

The CDR3 spells CASSLAHGGGYGYTF. The CDR3 DNA sequence: TGTGCCAGCAGCTTAGCCCACGGGGGCGGGTATGGCTACACCTTC. This chain links TRBV7-9 with TRBJ1-2; D possibly corresponds to TRBD1 (6 bases). This CDR3 has 15 amino acids. Germline assignment: CDR1 SEHNR and CDR2 FQNEAQ (reference sequence). The V end was cut by 0 bases, the J end by 5 bases, with 13 bases between.

This chain joins TRBV27 and TRBJ2-1; D is possibly TRBD1 (5 bases). Germline CDR1 is MNHEY and CDR2 is SMNVEV (reference sequence). The CDR3 contains 17 residues. Trimming stripped 2 bases from V and 1 base from J, with 15 bases between. The CDR3 DNA reads as TGTGCCAGCAGTTTAAAGTTCGGACACCTTTCCTACAATGAGCAGTTCTTC. It codes for CASSLKFGHLSYNEQFF.

J is TRBJ2-5 and V is TRBV11-2, with D tentatively TRBD2 (6 bases). The CDR3 covers 14 residues. V was trimmed by 5 bases and J by 5 bases, leaving 15 bases between them. Germline-derived CDR1 and CDR2 are SGHAT and FQNNGV. The CDR3: CASSPGGRWETQYF. Written as DNA, the CDR3 is TGTGCCAGCAGCCCTGGGGGGAGGTGGGAGACCCAGTACTTC.

This clone was counted a few times. The chain employs TRBV9 and TRBJ2-3; maybe TRBD2 (6 bases). CDR1 SGDLS and CDR2 YYNGEE come from the germline V gene. The CDR3 sequence is 15 residues long. Deletions cut 1 base from V and 1 base from J, with 10 bases between. The CDR3 DNA reads TGTGCCAGCAGCGTAAAGGCTAGCGGCACAGATACGCAGTATTTT. This gives the protein CASSVKASGTDTQYF.

The sample holds a few counts of this clone. The rearrangement links TRBV28 to TRBJ2-3; maybe TRBD2 (5 bases). From germline, CDR1 is MDHEN and CDR2 SYDVKM. This CDR3 contains 13 residues. V shed 10 bases and J shed 2 bases, with 13 bases lying between them. The CDR3 reads CATLARSTDTQYF. The CDR3 region has the DNA TGTGCCACCCTAGCACGTTCCACAGATACGCAGTATTTT.

Here the CDR3 reads CASSKVRTGPSYEQYF. The CDR3 coding sequence is TGTGCCAGCAGCAAAGTTAGGACAGGGCCATCCTACGAGCAGTACTTC. The J gene is TRBJ2-7, the V gene TRBV21-1; the table calls TRBD1, which could not be checked here. TRBV21-1 is assigned pseudogene status. The CDR3 is 16 amino acids.